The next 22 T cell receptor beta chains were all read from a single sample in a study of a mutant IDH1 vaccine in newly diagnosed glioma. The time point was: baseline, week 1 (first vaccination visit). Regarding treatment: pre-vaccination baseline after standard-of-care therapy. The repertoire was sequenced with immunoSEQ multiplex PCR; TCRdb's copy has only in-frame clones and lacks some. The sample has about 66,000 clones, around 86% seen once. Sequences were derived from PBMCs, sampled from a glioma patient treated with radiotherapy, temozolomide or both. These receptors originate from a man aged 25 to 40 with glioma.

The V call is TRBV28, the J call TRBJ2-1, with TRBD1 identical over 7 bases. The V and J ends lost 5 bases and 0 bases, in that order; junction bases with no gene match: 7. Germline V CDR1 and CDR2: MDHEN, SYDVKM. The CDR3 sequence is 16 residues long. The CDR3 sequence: CASSGNRGNSYNEQFF. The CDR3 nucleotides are TGTGCCAGCAGTGGAAACAGGGGTAACTCCTACAATGAGCAGTTCTTC.

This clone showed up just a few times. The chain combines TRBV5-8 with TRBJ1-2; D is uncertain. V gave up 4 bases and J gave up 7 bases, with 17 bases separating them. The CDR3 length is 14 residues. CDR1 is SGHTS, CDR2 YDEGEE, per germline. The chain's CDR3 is CASSRGGPSRGYTF. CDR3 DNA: TGTGCCAGCAGCCGCGGCGGACCTTCGCGTGGCTACACCTTC.

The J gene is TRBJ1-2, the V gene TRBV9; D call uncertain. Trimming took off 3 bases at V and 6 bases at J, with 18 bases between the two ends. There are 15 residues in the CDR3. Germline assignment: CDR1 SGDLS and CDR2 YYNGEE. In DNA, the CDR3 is TGTGCCAGCAGCGCAGAGGTCCTTCAATTAGATGGCTACACCTTC. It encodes CASSAEVLQLDGYTF.

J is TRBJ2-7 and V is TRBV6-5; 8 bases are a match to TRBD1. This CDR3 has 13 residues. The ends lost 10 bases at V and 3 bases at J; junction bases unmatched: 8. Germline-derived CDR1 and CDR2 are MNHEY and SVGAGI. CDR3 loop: CAIGTGGGYEQYF. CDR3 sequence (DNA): TGTGCCATTGGGACAGGTGGGGGCTACGAGCAGTACTTC.

CDR3 in DNA: TGCGCCAGCAGCCACGACCTGGGTGATGGCTACACCTTC. Translating gives CASSHDLGDGYTF. This chain uses TRBV5-1 with TRBJ1-2; no definite D call. The germline V gene has CDR1 SGHRS and CDR2 YFSETQ. The CDR3 totals 13 residues. Trimming removed 4 bases from V and 6 bases from J, with 13 bases in between.

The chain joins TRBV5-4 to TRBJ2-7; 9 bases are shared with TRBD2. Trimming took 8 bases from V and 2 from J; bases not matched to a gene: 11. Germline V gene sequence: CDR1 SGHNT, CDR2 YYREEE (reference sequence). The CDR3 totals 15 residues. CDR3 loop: CASGIAGAPPYEQYF. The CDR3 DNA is TGTGCCAGTGGTATAGCGGGGGCGCCTCCCTACGAGCAGTACTTC.

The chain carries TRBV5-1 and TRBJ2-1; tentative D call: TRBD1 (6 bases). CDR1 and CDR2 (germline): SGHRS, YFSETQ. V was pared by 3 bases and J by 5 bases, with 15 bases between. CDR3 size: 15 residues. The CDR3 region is CASSSGDNRNNEQFF. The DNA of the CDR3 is TGCGCCAGCAGCTCAGGGGACAACCGTAACAATGAGCAGTTCTTC.

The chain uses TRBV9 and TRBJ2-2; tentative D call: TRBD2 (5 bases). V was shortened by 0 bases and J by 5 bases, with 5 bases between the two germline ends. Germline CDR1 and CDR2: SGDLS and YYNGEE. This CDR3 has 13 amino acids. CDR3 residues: CASSVAGTGELFF. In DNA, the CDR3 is TGTGCCAGCAGCGTAGCGGGAACCGGGGAGCTGTTTTTT.

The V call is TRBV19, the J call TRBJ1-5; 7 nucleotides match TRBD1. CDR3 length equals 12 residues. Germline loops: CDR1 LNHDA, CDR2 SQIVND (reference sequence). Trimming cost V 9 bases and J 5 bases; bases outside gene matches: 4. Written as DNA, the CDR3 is TGTGCCAGCTCCCAGGGGGATCAGCCCCAGCATTTT. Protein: CASSQGDQPQHF.

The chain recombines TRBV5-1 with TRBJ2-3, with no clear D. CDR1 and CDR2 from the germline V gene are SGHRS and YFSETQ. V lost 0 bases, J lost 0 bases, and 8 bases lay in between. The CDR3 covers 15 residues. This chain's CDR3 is CASSLVSLSTDTQYF. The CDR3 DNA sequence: TGCGCCAGCAGCTTGGTTTCACTTAGCACAGATACGCAGTATTTT.

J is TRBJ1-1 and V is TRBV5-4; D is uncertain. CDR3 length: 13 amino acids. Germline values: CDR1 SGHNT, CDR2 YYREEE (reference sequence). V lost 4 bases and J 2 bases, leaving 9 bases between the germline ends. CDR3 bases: TGTGCCAGCAGCCCCACACAAAACACTGAAGCTTTCTTT. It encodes CASSPTQNTEAFF.

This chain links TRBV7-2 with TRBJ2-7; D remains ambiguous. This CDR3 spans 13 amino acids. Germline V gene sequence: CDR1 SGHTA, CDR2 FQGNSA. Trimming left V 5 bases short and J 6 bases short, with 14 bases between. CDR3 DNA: TGTGCCAGCAGCATAACTACGGTGGGCGAGCAGTACTTC. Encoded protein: CASSITTVGEQYF.

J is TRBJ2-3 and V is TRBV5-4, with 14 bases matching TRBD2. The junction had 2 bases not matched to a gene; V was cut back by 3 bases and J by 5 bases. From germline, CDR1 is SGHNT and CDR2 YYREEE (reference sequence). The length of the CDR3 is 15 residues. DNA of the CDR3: TGTGCCAGCAGCTCGGGACTAGCGGGGGTAGATACGCAGTATTTT. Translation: CASSSGLAGVDTQYF.

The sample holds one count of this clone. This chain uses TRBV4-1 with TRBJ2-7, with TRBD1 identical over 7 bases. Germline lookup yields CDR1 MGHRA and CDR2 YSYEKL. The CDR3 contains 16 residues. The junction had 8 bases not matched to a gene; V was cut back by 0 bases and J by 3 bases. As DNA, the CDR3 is TGCGCCAGCAGCCAAGATGACACAGGGGTTTACTACGAGCAGTACTTC. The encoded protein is CASSQDDTGVYYEQYF.

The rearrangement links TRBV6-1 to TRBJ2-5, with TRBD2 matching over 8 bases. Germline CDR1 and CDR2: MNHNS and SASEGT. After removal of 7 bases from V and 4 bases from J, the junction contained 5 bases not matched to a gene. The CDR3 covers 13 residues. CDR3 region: CASKAGAGETQYF. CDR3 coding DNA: TGTGCCAGCAAAGCGGGGGCCGGAGAGACCCAGTACTTC.

CDR3 in amino acids: CASSEDSSAGKLFF. The CDR3 DNA reads as TGTGCCAGCAGTGAAGACAGCTCAGCCGGAAAACTGTTTTTT. This chain links TRBV6-4 with TRBJ1-4; D is possibly TRBD1 (5 bases). CDR1 and CDR2 (germline): MRHNA, SNTAGT. This CDR3 region has 14 residues. V gave up 3 bases and J gave up 10 bases, with 15 bases separating them.

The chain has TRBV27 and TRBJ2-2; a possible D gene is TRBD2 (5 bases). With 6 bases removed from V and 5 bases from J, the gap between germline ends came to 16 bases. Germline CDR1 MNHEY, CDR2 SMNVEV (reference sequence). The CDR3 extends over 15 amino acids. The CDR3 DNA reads TGTGCCAGCAGCAACCGCTCCCGGGGAACCGGGGAGCTGTTTTTT. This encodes CASSNRSRGTGELFF.

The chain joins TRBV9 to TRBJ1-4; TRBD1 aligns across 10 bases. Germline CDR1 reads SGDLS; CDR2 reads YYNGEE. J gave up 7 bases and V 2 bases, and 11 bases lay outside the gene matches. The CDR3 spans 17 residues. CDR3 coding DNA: TGTGCCAGCAGCGTTGGGGACAGGGGATGGAAAGGTGAAAAACTGTTTTTT. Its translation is CASSVGDRGWKGEKLFF.

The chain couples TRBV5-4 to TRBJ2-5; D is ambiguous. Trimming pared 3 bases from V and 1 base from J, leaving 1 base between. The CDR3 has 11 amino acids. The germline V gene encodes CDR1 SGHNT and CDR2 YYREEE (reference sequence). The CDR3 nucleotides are TGTGCCAGCAGCTCCCAAGAGACCCAGTACTTC. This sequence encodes CASSSQETQYF.

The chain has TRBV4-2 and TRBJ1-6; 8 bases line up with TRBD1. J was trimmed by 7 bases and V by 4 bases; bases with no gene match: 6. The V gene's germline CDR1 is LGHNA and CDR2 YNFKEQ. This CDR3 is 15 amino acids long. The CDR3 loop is CASSPPGQVNSPLHF. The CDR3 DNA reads TGTGCCAGCAGCCCTCCGGGACAGGTGAATTCACCCCTCCACTTT.

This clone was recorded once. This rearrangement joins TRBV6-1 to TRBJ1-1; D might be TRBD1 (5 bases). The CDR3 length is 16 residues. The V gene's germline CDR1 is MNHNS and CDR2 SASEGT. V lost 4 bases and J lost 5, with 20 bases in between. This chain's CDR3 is CASSGGDYVKGTEAFF. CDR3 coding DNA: TGTGCCAGCAGTGGTGGGGACTACGTAAAGGGAACTGAAGCTTTCTTT.

The CDR3, as DNA: TGTGCCAGCAGTGGACAGACTATTCAAGAGACCCAGTACTTC. Translating it yields CASSGQTIQETQYF. The chain employs TRBV2 and TRBJ2-5; D may match TRBD1 or TRBD2 (5 bases each). V lost 4 bases, J lost 2 bases, and 11 bases lay in between. Germline CDR1 SNHLY, CDR2 FYNNEI. The CDR3 has 14 amino acids.